This T cell receptor beta chain was profiled in a study of cytomegalovirus exposure and HLA in healthy donors. This CDR3 comprises 14 residues. The germline gives CDR1 ENHRY, CDR2 SYGVKD. V gave up 9 bases and J gave up 3 bases, with 17 bases separating them. PCR was performed using 60 Vbeta and 13 Jbeta primers. The method was immunoSEQ multiplex PCR; TCRdb's version includes in-frame clones alone and lacks a portion of them. The table includes around 100,000 clones, about 80% detected once. The chain combines TRBV10-3 with TRBJ1-1; D gene uncertain. The receptor's source is a man aged 45 to 65 in good health and CMV-seropositive. Sequenced: PBMCs. The CDR3 DNA reads TGTGCCATAAACTGGGCTCCCGGGGACACTGAAGCTTTCTTT. Its protein is CAINWAPGDTEAFF.